The T cell receptor beta chain described here comes from a study of cytomegalovirus exposure and HLA in healthy donors. Looking at the study overall: The 120 validation repertoires used the same platform as the approximately 670 first-cohort repertoires (as reported by a later analysis).

Method: immunoSEQ multiplex PCR; TCRdb's copy keeps in-frame clones and lacks some. The sample has about 250,000 clones, about 83% seen once; the top ten hold around 3%. V gave up 7 bases and J gave up 6 bases; unmatched junction bases: 5. The CDR3 spans 15 residues. The germline V gene encodes CDR1 MNHNY and CDR2 SVGAGI (reference sequence). The sequence was collected from a man in his late teens or twenties in good health and CMV-seronegative. V gene TRBV6-6 combines with J gene TRBJ2-3; TRBD2 matches at 15 bases. Input material: PBMCs. The chain's CDR3 is CASNDGTSGGDTQYF. CDR3 coding DNA: TGTGCCAGCAATGACGGGACTAGCGGGGGGGATACGCAGTATTTT.